These 20 T cell receptor beta chains share one sample of origin, sequenced in a study of cytomegalovirus exposure and HLA in healthy donors. Vbeta (60) and Jbeta (13) primers were used in the PCR. The protocol was immunoSEQ multiplex PCR, while the TCRdb copy is restricted to in-frame clones and leaves out a portion. The sample lists under 70,000 clones; 77% were seen once. The specimen sequenced was PBMCs. The receptor source for this set is a male donor in good health and CMV-seropositive.

The chain carries TRBV13 and TRBJ2-7; D ambiguous. This CDR3 is 15 amino acids long. Trimming removed 5 bases from V and 2 bases from J, with 16 bases in between. The V gene's germline CDR1 is PRHDT and CDR2 FYEKMQ (reference sequence). The CDR3 DNA follows: TGTGCCAGCAGCCCGGCCGGGTACCCCCCCTACGAGCAGTACTTC. Its translation is CASSPAGYPPYEQYF.

The V call is TRBV27, the J call TRBJ1-1; TRBD1 is a possible D gene (6 bases). Germline V gene lookup returns CDR1 MNHEY and CDR2 SMNVEV (reference sequence). The CDR3 extends over 12 amino acids. V was trimmed by 10 bases and J by 7 bases, leaving 16 bases between them. The CDR3 DNA reads as TGTGCCAACATCCAGGGGATCGGTGAAGCTTTCTTT. Its translation: CANIQGIGEAFF.

The V and J genes are TRBV29-1 and TRBJ1-1; D not resolved. CDR1 SQVTM and CDR2 ANQGSEA come from the germline V gene. The CDR3 has 13 amino acids. CDR3 nucleotides: TGCATCTTCTTTGGACTAATGAACACTGAAGCTTTCTTT. Amino acids: CIFFGLMNTEAFF.

The rearrangement links TRBV4-2 to TRBJ2-5, with D possibly being TRBD2 (6 bases). The J call is uncertain, as TRBJ2-7 better fits the DNA end. The germline gives CDR1 LGHNA, CDR2 YNFKEQ. The CDR3 spans 16 residues. This CDR3 reads CASSRPVRDPQDEQYF. The CDR3, as DNA: TGTGCCAGCAGCCGTCCGGTGCGGGACCCCCAGGACGAGCAGTACTTC.

The chain joins TRBV7-8 to TRBJ1-1; D is undetermined. Germline CDR1 SGHVS, CDR2 FQNEAQ. This CDR3 has 13 residues. V lost 2 bases and J lost 7, with 11 bases in between. CDR3: CASSLPGAGEAFF. In DNA form, the CDR3 reads TGTGCCAGCAGCTTACCCGGCGCGGGTGAAGCTTTCTTT. The full variable domain, in which reference TRBV7-8 and TRBJ1-1 provide the parts outside the CDR3, is GAGVSQSPRYKVAKRGQDVALRCDPISGHVSLFWYQQALGQGPEFLTYFQNEAQLDKSGLPSDRFFAERPEGSVSTLKIQRTQQEDSAVYLCASSLPGAGEAFFGQGTRLTVV.

CDR3 sequence (DNA): TGTGCCAGCAGTGATTCTGGGACGGGGGGCTACGAGCAGTACTTC. This sequence encodes CASSDSGTGGYEQYF. The rearrangement joins TRBV25-1 to TRBJ2-7; 7 bases fit TRBD2. Unmatched junction bases numbered 8, after V lost 3 bases and J lost 3 bases. This CDR3 spans 15 amino acids. The germline CDR1 and CDR2 sequences are MGHDK and SYGVNS.

The rearrangement links TRBV28 to TRBJ1-5; the D gene is possibly TRBD1 (6 bases). Germline V CDR1 and CDR2: MDHEN, SYDVKM. The V end lost 7 bases, the J end lost 6 bases, and 10 bases lay between the germline ends. The CDR3 sequence is 12 residues long. Written as DNA, the CDR3 is TGTGCCAGCAAACAGGGATTTCAGCCCCAGCATTTT. Translated, it gives CASKQGFQPQHF. Drawing the rest from reference TRBV28 and TRBJ1-5, the complete variable domain is DVKVTQSSRYLVKRTGEKVFLECVQDMDHENMFWYRQDPGLGLRLIYFSYDVKMKEKGDIPEGYSVSREKKERFSLILESASTNQTSMYLCASKQGFQPQHFGDGTRLSIL.

The chain joins TRBV29-1 to TRBJ2-3; 10 bases map to TRBD2. Unmatched junction bases numbered 9, after V lost 6 bases and J lost 6 bases. In germline, CDR1 is SQVTM, CDR2 ANQGSEA. This CDR3 is 14 amino acids long. The CDR3 nucleotides are TGCAGCGTACTCATAGCGGGGGGCCGTGATACGCAGTATTTT. It codes for CSVLIAGGRDTQYF.

This clone was seen only a few times. The V and J genes are TRBV18 and TRBJ2-5, with 7 bases aligning to TRBD1. The V and J ends lost 3 bases and 8 bases, in that order; junction bases with no gene match: 9. CDR3 length equals 14 residues. The germline V gene encodes CDR1 KGHSH and CDR2 LQKENI. CDR3 DNA: TGTGCCAGCTCACCGCCGGGACAGAGTTTAACCCAGTACTTC. Protein: CASSPPGQSLTQYF.

The chain carries TRBV2 and TRBJ1-4; 7 positions agree with TRBD1. The V segment lost 5 bases and the J segment 6 bases; nucleotides outside the gene matches: 6. The CDR3 consists of 14 residues. Germline CDR1 SNHLY, CDR2 FYNNEI. Here the CDR3 reads CASSRTGEDEKLFF. The CDR3 DNA reads as TGTGCCAGCAGTAGAACAGGGGAGGATGAAAAACTGTTTTTT. Full variable domain (outside the CDR3, taken from reference TRBV2 and TRBJ1-4): EPEVTQTPSHQVTQMGQEVILRCVPISNHLYFYWYRQILGQKVEFLVSFYNNEISEKSEIFDDQFSVERPDGSNFTLKIRSTKLEDSAMYFCASSRTGEDEKLFFGSGTQLSVL.

This chain uses TRBV19 with TRBJ2-5; 8 bases are a match to TRBD1. The CDR3 spans 13 residues. Per germline, CDR1 LNHDA and CDR2 SQIVND (reference sequence). With 5 bases clipped from V and 4 bases from J, the junction kept 3 bases outside the gene matches. In DNA form, the CDR3 reads TGTGCCAGTAGTGGCAGGGGGCGAGAGACCCAGTACTTC. Protein sequence: CASSGRGRETQYF.

J is TRBJ2-3 and V is TRBV7-3; D may be TRBD2 (6 bases). Between the trimmed V and J ends, which lost 1 base and 2 bases, there was a span of 10 bases. The CDR3 spans 15 residues. CDR1 and CDR2 (germline): SGHTA, FQGTGA. Written as DNA, the CDR3 is TGTGCCAGCAGCTTAATTGGGACTCCCACAGATACGCAGTATTTT. Its protein is CASSLIGTPTDTQYF.

This chain links TRBV6-4 with TRBJ1-1; D is undetermined. V was pared by 2 bases and J by 0 bases, with 13 bases between. Germline V lookup: CDR1 MRHNA, CDR2 SNTAGT. The CDR3 has 16 residues. The CDR3 DNA sequence: TGTGCCAGCAGTGACATTGGCCCAGGAATGAACACTGAAGCTTTCTTT. This encodes CASSDIGPGMNTEAFF.

Concerning this clone: The junction and the germline gene differ at one end; a read error may be behind it. This sequence joins TRBV7-7 and TRBJ2-5; D perhaps matches TRBD2 (5 bases). This CDR3 is 13 amino acids long. CDR1 and CDR2 from the germline V gene are SSHAT and FNYEAQ (reference sequence). CDR3 protein: CASSLTGKETQYF. In nucleotides, the CDR3 is TGTGCTAGCAGCTTAACGGGGAAAGAGACCCAGTACTTC.

The chain has TRBV5-1 and TRBJ2-3; D might be TRBD1 (8 bases). This CDR3 is 15 amino acids long. With 1 base removed from V and 4 bases from J, the gap between germline ends came to 13 bases. Looked up from germline, CDR1 is SGHRS and CDR2 is YFSETQ. The CDR3 here is CASSLNRGGPDTQYF. The CDR3 nucleotides are TGCGCCAGCAGCTTGAACAGGGGGGGGCCAGATACGCAGTATTTT. Full variable domain (missing parts from reference TRBV5-1 and TRBJ2-3): KAGVTQTPRYLIKTRGQQVTLSCSPISGHRSVSWYQQTPGQGLQFLFEYFSETQRNKGNFPGRFSGRQFSNSRSEMNVSTLELGDSALYLCASSLNRGGPDTQYFGPGTRLTVL.

V gene TRBV19 combines with J gene TRBJ1-5, with 7 bases matching TRBD1. Germline CDR1 and CDR2: LNHDA and SQIVND (reference sequence). V was pared by 9 bases and J by 3 bases, with 8 bases of the junction left unmatched. CDR3 length: 14 amino acids. In nucleotides, the CDR3 is TGTGCCAGCATGAAAGGACAGGTCAATCAGCCCCAGCATTTT. The encoded protein is CASMKGQVNQPQHF.

This clone has a single count. V is TRBV2 and J is TRBJ2-5; D is perhaps TRBD2 (6 bases). Per germline, CDR1 SNHLY and CDR2 FYNNEI. CDR3 size: 16 residues. Trimming took off 0 bases at V and 1 base at J, with 12 bases between the two ends. Here the CDR3 reads CASSEAISGLQETQYF. As DNA, the CDR3 is TGTGCCAGCAGTGAAGCGATCAGCGGGCTCCAAGAGACCCAGTACTTC.

This clone appeared once. The chain links TRBV7-9 to TRBJ1-6, with a weak D call TRBD1 (6 bases). Per germline, CDR1 SEHNR and CDR2 FQNEAQ (reference sequence). The germline V and J ends were trimmed by 5 bases and 5 bases, with 10 bases remaining between them. This CDR3 is built from 14 residues. CDR3 sequence: CASSPRGDNSPLHF. As DNA, the CDR3 is TGTGCCAGCAGCCCCAGGGGAGATAATTCACCCCTCCACTTT. Filled out from reference TRBV7-9 and TRBJ1-6, the complete variable domain reads DTGVSQNPRHKITKRGQNVTFRCDPISEHNRLYWYRQTLGQGPEFLTYFQNEAQLEKSRLLSDRFSAERPKGSFSTLEIQRTEQGDSAMYLCASSPRGDNSPLHFGNGTRLTVT.

The chain uses TRBV15 and TRBJ1-4; tentatively, D is TRBD1 (5 bases). V lost 8 bases, J lost 8 bases, and 12 bases lay in between. The CDR3 extends over 12 amino acids. The germline V gene has CDR1 LNHNV and CDR2 YYDKDF (reference sequence). CDR3 protein: CATGEEGEKLFF. The DNA of the CDR3 is TGTGCCACCGGCGAGGAGGGGGAAAAACTGTTTTTT.

V and J are TRBV5-1 and TRBJ1-1; unclear D gene. The CDR3 runs to 13 residues. V was cut by 0 bases and J by 4 bases, with 7 bases left in between. Germline-derived CDR1 and CDR2 are SGHRS and YFSETQ. CDR3 bases: TGCGCCAGCAGCTTGGAAACTCTCACTGAAGCTTTCTTT. Translation: CASSLETLTEAFF.